The rows below give T cell receptor beta chains drawn from one sample of a study of Ad26.COV2.S vaccination and SARS-CoV-2 variants. The data were produced by immunoSEQ multiplex PCR, yet TCRdb's version contains in-frame clones alone and is incomplete. The sample holds about 680,000 clones; roughly nine tenths are singletons and the top ten take around 1.4%. Sequenced material: peripheral blood, taken in a trial of Ad26.COV2.S vaccine versus placebo. All receptors derive from a person aged 18-65 years who received the Ad26.COV2.S COVID-19 vaccine or a placebo. Each CDR3 is given with its conserved first and last residue. A D gene is named only where the DNA matches it firmly. Clone size is stated in some rows and not others, as once, few, many or a class when expanded.

len: 14
abundance: -
j_gene: TRBJ2-7
v_gene: TRBV2
d_gene: -
CDR3aa: CASSVETGTYEQYF
CDR3nt: TGTGCCAGCAGTGTGGAAACAGGAACTTACGAGCAGTACTTC

len: 13
abundance: -
j_gene: TRBJ2-2
v_gene: TRBV5-6
d_gene: -
CDR3aa: CASSLKHTGELFF
CDR3nt: TGTGCCAGCAGCTTGAAACACACCGGGGAGCTGTTTTTT

len: 14
abundance: -
j_gene: TRBJ1-1
v_gene: TRBV19
d_gene: TRBD1
CDR3aa: CASSLQGAYTEAFF
CDR3nt: TGTGCCAGTAGTTTACAGGGGGCGTACACTGAAGCTTTCTTT

len: 16
abundance: -
j_gene: TRBJ1-2
v_gene: TRBV5-4
d_gene: TRBD1
CDR3aa: CASSLPGTGANYGYTF
CDR3nt: TGTGCCAGCAGCTTGCCGGGGACAGGGGCTAACTATGGCTACACCTTC

len: 13
abundance: -
j_gene: TRBJ2-1
v_gene: TRBV29-1
d_gene: -
CDR3aa: CSVEADFPGEQFF
CDR3nt: TGCAGCGTTGAGGCAGATTTCCCGGGTGAGCAGTTCTTC

len: 15
abundance: -
j_gene: TRBJ2-6
v_gene: TRBV19
d_gene: TRBD1
CDR3aa: CASWTGGSGANVLTF
CDR3nt: TGTGCCAGCTGGACAGGGGGTAGTGGGGCCAACGTCCTGACTTTC

len: 16
abundance: -
j_gene: TRBJ1-5
v_gene: TRBV6-2/TRBV6-3
d_gene: -
CDR3aa: CASSYTGPGGNQPQHF
CDR3nt: TGTGCCAGCAGTTACACCGGGCCCGGAGGCAATCAGCCCCAGCATTTT

len: 18
abundance: -
j_gene: TRBJ2-5
v_gene: TRBV5-5
d_gene: TRBD1
CDR3aa: CASSTDETGGAPWETQYF
CDR3nt: TGTGCCAGCAGCACCGATGAGACAGGGGGCGCCCCATGGGAGACCCAGTACTTC

len: 13
abundance: -
j_gene: TRBJ2-1
v_gene: TRBV14
d_gene: -
CDR3aa: CASSQGGYNEQFF
CDR3nt: TGTGCCAGCAGCCAGGGGGGATACAATGAGCAGTTCTTC

len: 12
abundance: once
j_gene: TRBJ1-1
v_gene: TRBV18
d_gene: -
CDR3aa: CASSRGNTEAFF
CDR3nt: TGTGCCAGCTCACGGGGGAACACTGAAGCTTTCTTT

len: 14
abundance: -
j_gene: TRBJ2-2
v_gene: TRBV6-4
d_gene: -
CDR3aa: CASSDSSAFGELFF
CDR3nt: TGTGCCAGCAGTGACAGTAGCGCTTTCGGGGAGCTGTTTTTT

len: 11
abundance: -
j_gene: TRBJ2-7
v_gene: TRBV12-3/TRBV12-4
d_gene: -
CDR3aa: CASSSAYEQYF
CDR3nt: TGTGCCAGCAGTTCAGCCTACGAGCAGTACTTC

len: 16
abundance: once
j_gene: TRBJ2-7
v_gene: TRBV10-1
d_gene: TRBD2
CDR3aa: CASIGGLVPESYEQYF
CDR3nt: TGCGCCAGCATAGGAGGACTAGTCCCAGAATCCTACGAGCAGTACTTC

len: 13
abundance: -
j_gene: TRBJ1-6
v_gene: TRBV19
d_gene: -
CDR3aa: CATSGAYNSPLHF
CDR3nt: TGTGCCACATCGGGAGCCTATAATTCACCCCTCCACTTT

len: 13
abundance: -
j_gene: TRBJ2-7
v_gene: TRBV30
d_gene: -
CDR3aa: CAWAPGFSYEQYF
CDR3nt: TGTGCCTGGGCGCCAGGGTTCTCCTACGAGCAGTACTTC

len: 17
abundance: -
j_gene: TRBJ1-1
v_gene: TRBV18
d_gene: -
CDR3aa: CASSETVPRGRDTEAFF
CDR3nt: TGTGCCAGCTCAGAAACGGTCCCCAGGGGTAGGGACACTGAAGCTTTCTTT

len: 15
abundance: -
j_gene: TRBJ2-3
v_gene: TRBV3-1/TRBV3-2
d_gene: -
CDR3aa: CASSQRAGAPDTQYF
CDR3nt: TGTGCCAGCAGCCAACGGGCGGGGGCTCCCGATACGCAGTATTTT

len: 12
abundance: -
j_gene: TRBJ2-1
v_gene: TRBV30
d_gene: -
CDR3aa: CAWDNGQPEKFF
CDR3nt: TGTGCCTGGGACAATGGACAGCCAGAGAAGTTCTTC

len: 14
abundance: few
j_gene: TRBJ2-2
v_gene: TRBV30
d_gene: -
CDR3aa: CAWSWDTTTGELFF
CDR3nt: TGTGCCTGGAGTTGGGACACAACCACCGGGGAGCTGTTTTTT

len: 12
abundance: -
j_gene: TRBJ1-2
v_gene: TRBV2
d_gene: -
CDR3aa: CASSVSEYGYTF
CDR3nt: TGTGCCAGCAGTGTTTCCGAGTATGGCTACACCTTC

len: 13
abundance: -
j_gene: TRBJ2-7
v_gene: TRBV7-3
d_gene: TRBD1
CDR3aa: CASSLQGAYEQYF
CDR3nt: TGTGCCAGCAGCTTACAGGGGGCCTACGAGCAGTACTTC

len: 12
abundance: -
j_gene: TRBJ2-2
v_gene: TRBV19
d_gene: -
CDR3aa: CASSATAGELFF
CDR3nt: TGTGCCAGTAGCGCGACAGCCGGGGAGCTGTTTTTT

len: 17
abundance: -
j_gene: TRBJ2-3
v_gene: TRBV5-6
d_gene: TRBD2
CDR3aa: CASSHPTSGGETDTQYF
CDR3nt: TGTGCCAGCAGCCACCCGACTAGCGGGGGGGAAACAGATACGCAGTATTTT

len: 15
abundance: -
j_gene: TRBJ2-4
v_gene: TRBV12-5
d_gene: -
CDR3aa: CASGFTGSKGHIQYF
CDR3nt: TGTGCTAGTGGCTTTACCGGGTCTAAGGGGCACATTCAGTACTTC

len: 13
abundance: -
j_gene: TRBJ2-2
v_gene: TRBV4-1
d_gene: -
CDR3aa: CASSQGNTGELFF
CDR3nt: TGCGCCAGCAGCCAAGGGAACACCGGGGAGCTGTTTTTT

len: 12
abundance: -
j_gene: TRBJ1-1
v_gene: TRBV12-3/TRBV12-4
d_gene: -
CDR3aa: CASSLTNTEAFF
CDR3nt: TGTGCCAGCAGTTTAACTAACACTGAAGCTTTCTTT

len: 14
abundance: -
j_gene: TRBJ1-2
v_gene: TRBV6-5
d_gene: TRBD1
CDR3aa: CASQKTGVGYGYTF
CDR3nt: TGTGCCAGCCAGAAGACAGGGGTGGGCTATGGCTACACCTTC

len: 10
abundance: -
j_gene: TRBJ2-7
v_gene: TRBV30
d_gene: -
CDR3aa: CAWRGHEQYF
CDR3nt: TGTGCCTGGAGGGGTCACGAGCAGTACTTC

len: 16
abundance: -
j_gene: TRBJ2-3
v_gene: TRBV4-3
d_gene: -
CDR3aa: CASSQDGGGPTNTQYF
CDR3nt: TGCGCCAGCAGCCAAGATGGAGGGGGGCCCACGAATACGCAGTATTTT

len: 12
abundance: -
j_gene: TRBJ2-1
v_gene: TRBV7-3
d_gene: -
CDR3aa: CASSLSGSEQFF
CDR3nt: TGTGCCAGCAGCTTAAGTGGTTCTGAGCAGTTCTTC

len: 14
abundance: once
j_gene: TRBJ2-5
v_gene: TRBV5-8
d_gene: -
CDR3aa: CASSPSGLQETQYF
CDR3nt: TGTGCCAGCAGCCCGTCGGGACTCCAAGAGACCCAGTACTTC

len: 13
abundance: -
j_gene: TRBJ2-1
v_gene: TRBV27
d_gene: -
CDR3aa: CASSLGIYNEQFF
CDR3nt: TGTGCCAGCAGTTTGGGTATATACAATGAGCAGTTCTTC

len: 15
abundance: -
j_gene: TRBJ1-5
v_gene: TRBV10-3
d_gene: -
CDR3aa: CAISGGDRSNQPQHF
CDR3nt: TGTGCCATCAGTGGAGGGGACCGTAGCAATCAGCCCCAGCATTTT

len: 14
abundance: -
j_gene: TRBJ1-5
v_gene: TRBV24-1
d_gene: -
CDR3aa: CATSDLLGNQPQHF
CDR3nt: TGTGCCACCAGTGATTTGCTTGGGAATCAGCCCCAGCATTTT

len: 16
abundance: -
j_gene: TRBJ2-7
v_gene: TRBV7-6
d_gene: TRBD2
CDR3aa: CASSPAGGPIPGEQYF
CDR3nt: TGTGCCAGCAGCCCGGCGGGGGGTCCGATCCCTGGGGAGCAGTACTTC

len: 11
abundance: -
j_gene: TRBJ2-3
v_gene: TRBV27
d_gene: -
CDR3aa: CASSYGGTQYF
CDR3nt: TGTGCCAGCAGTTACGGGGGTACGCAGTATTTT

len: 13
abundance: -
j_gene: TRBJ2-1
v_gene: TRBV12-3/TRBV12-4
d_gene: -
CDR3aa: CASSLKGDNEQFF
CDR3nt: TGTGCCAGCAGTTTAAAGGGGGACAATGAGCAGTTCTTC

len: 13
abundance: -
j_gene: TRBJ2-4
v_gene: TRBV6-5
d_gene: -
CDR3aa: CASSYRGGNIQYF
CDR3nt: TGTGCCAGCAGTTACAGGGGTGGAAACATTCAGTACTTC

len: 15
abundance: -
j_gene: TRBJ1-2
v_gene: TRBV19
d_gene: TRBD1
CDR3aa: CASTPRDRVGYGYTF
CDR3nt: TGTGCCAGTACCCCCCGGGACAGGGTAGGCTATGGCTACACCTTC

len: 13
abundance: -
j_gene: TRBJ2-2
v_gene: TRBV7-3
d_gene: TRBD2
CDR3aa: CASSPGGTGELFF
CDR3nt: TGTGCCAGCAGCCCGGGGGGAACCGGGGAGCTGTTTTTT

len: 15
abundance: -
j_gene: TRBJ2-5
v_gene: TRBV5-4
d_gene: TRBD1
CDR3aa: CASSAGGTAQETQYF
CDR3nt: TGTGCCAGCAGCGCGGGTGGGACAGCCCAAGAGACCCAGTACTTC

len: 13
abundance: once
j_gene: TRBJ1-2
v_gene: TRBV12-3/TRBV12-4
d_gene: -
CDR3aa: CASSEAGNYGYTF
CDR3nt: TGTGCCAGCAGTGAAGCGGGGAACTATGGCTACACCTTC

len: 14
abundance: -
j_gene: TRBJ2-7
v_gene: TRBV6-5
d_gene: -
CDR3aa: CASSRGEARYEQYF
CDR3nt: TGTGCCAGCAGTCGAGGGGAGGCCCGCTACGAGCAGTACTTC

len: 11
abundance: -
j_gene: TRBJ2-1
v_gene: TRBV12-3/TRBV12-4
d_gene: -
CDR3aa: CASSFSNEQFF
CDR3nt: TGTGCCAGCAGTTTTAGCAATGAGCAGTTCTTC

len: 18
abundance: -
j_gene: TRBJ2-5
v_gene: TRBV10-3
d_gene: TRBD1
CDR3aa: CAISDRDRVSARGETQYF
CDR3nt: TGTGCCATCAGTGACCGGGACAGGGTTTCAGCACGGGGTGAGACCCAGTACTTC

len: 13
abundance: -
j_gene: TRBJ1-2
v_gene: TRBV5-4
d_gene: -
CDR3aa: CASSLQGDYGYTF
CDR3nt: TGTGCCAGCAGTCTACAGGGCGACTATGGCTACACCTTC

len: 15
abundance: -
j_gene: TRBJ2-1
v_gene: TRBV5-1
d_gene: -
CDR3aa: CASSLWGSRYNEQFF
CDR3nt: TGCGCCAGCAGCTTGTGGGGCAGCCGGTACAATGAGCAGTTCTTC

len: 15
abundance: -
j_gene: TRBJ1-2
v_gene: TRBV6-5
d_gene: TRBD1
CDR3aa: CASSYEDRAIYGYTF
CDR3nt: TGTGCCAGCAGTTACGAAGACAGGGCCATCTATGGCTACACCTTC

len: 16
abundance: -
j_gene: TRBJ1-6
v_gene: TRBV7-2
d_gene: -
CDR3aa: CASSSPGTLFNSPLHF
CDR3nt: TGTGCCAGCAGCTCTCCAGGGACCCTATTTAATTCACCCCTCCACTTT

len: 16
abundance: -
j_gene: TRBJ1-2
v_gene: TRBV29-1
d_gene: TRBD1
CDR3aa: CSVEDGDSAEGYGYTF
CDR3nt: TGCAGCGTTGAAGATGGGGACAGCGCAGAAGGGTATGGCTACACCTTC

len: 15
abundance: once
j_gene: TRBJ2-7
v_gene: TRBV18
d_gene: TRBD1
CDR3aa: CASSPGQGYSYEQYF
CDR3nt: TGTGCCAGCTCACCGGGACAGGGTTACTCCTACGAGCAGTACTTC

len: 16
abundance: -
j_gene: TRBJ2-3
v_gene: TRBV19
d_gene: -
CDR3aa: CASSIGTSLNTDTQYF
CDR3nt: TGTGCCAGTAGTATAGGGACAAGTCTCAACACAGATACGCAGTATTTT

len: 13
abundance: -
j_gene: TRBJ1-4
v_gene: TRBV18
d_gene: -
CDR3aa: CASSPDQFEKLFF
CDR3nt: TGTGCCAGCTCACCGGACCAATTCGAAAAACTGTTTTTT

len: 14
abundance: -
j_gene: TRBJ2-7
v_gene: TRBV5-1
d_gene: -
CDR3aa: CASSSDRSSYEQYF
CDR3nt: TGCGCCAGCAGCTCGGACCGGAGCTCCTACGAGCAGTACTTC

len: 13
abundance: -
j_gene: TRBJ1-2
v_gene: TRBV9
d_gene: -
CDR3aa: CASSVSDIDGYTF
CDR3nt: TGTGCCAGCAGCGTCAGTGACATCGATGGCTACACCTTC